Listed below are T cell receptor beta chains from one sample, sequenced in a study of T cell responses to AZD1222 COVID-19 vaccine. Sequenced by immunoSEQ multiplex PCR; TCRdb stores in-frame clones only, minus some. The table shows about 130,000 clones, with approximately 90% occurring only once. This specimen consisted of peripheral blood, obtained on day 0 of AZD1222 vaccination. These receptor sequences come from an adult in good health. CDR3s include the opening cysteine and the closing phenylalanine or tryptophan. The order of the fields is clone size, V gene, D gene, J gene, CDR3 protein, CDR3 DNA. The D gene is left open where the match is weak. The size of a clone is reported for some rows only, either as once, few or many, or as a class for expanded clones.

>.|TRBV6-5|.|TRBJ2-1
CASSDLGADYNEQFF
TGTGCCAGCAGCGACCTTGGAGCGGACTACAATGAGCAGTTCTTC
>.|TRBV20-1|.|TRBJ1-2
CSAKGDGYTF
TGCAGTGCAAAAGGGGATGGCTACACCTTC
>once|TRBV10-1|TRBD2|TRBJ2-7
CASSEVAGVSEQYF
TGCGCCAGCAGTGAAGTGGCGGGAGTATCCGAGCAGTACTTC
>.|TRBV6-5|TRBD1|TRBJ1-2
CASRQGQRNTF
TGTGCCAGCAGGCAGGGACAGCGAAACACCTTC
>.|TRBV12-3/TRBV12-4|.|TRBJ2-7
CASSPDRRHEQYF
TGTGCCAGCAGTCCAGACAGGAGACACGAGCAGTACTTC
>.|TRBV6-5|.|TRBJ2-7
CASSLGDTSYEQYF
TGTGCCAGCAGTTTGGGGGACACCTCCTACGAGCAGTACTTC
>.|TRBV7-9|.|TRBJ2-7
CASKGPGALHWDEQYF
TGTGCCAGCAAGGGGCCAGGGGCTCTACACTGGGACGAGCAGTACTTC
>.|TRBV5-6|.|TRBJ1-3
CASSLGATADTIYF
TGTGCCAGCAGCCTTGGAGCGACGGCGGACACCATATATTTT
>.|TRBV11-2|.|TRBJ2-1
CASSLGGRGSYNEQFF
TGTGCCAGCAGCTTAGGTGGTAGGGGCTCCTACAATGAGCAGTTCTTC
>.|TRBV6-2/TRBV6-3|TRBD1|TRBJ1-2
CASSYPSGQGYYGYTF
TGTGCCAGCAGTTACCCGTCGGGACAGGGGTACTATGGCTACACCTTC
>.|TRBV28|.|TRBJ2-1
CASSSPGLRLMNEQFF
TGTGCCAGCAGTTCCCCGGGGCTACGTCTGATGAATGAGCAGTTCTTC
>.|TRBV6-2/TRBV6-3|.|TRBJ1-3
CASSRGRPSGNTIYF
TGTGCCAGCAGTCGTGGACGGCCCTCTGGAAACACCATATATTTT
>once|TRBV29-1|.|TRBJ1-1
CSVRLLNTEAFF
TGCAGCGTACGACTGTTGAACACTGAAGCTTTCTTT
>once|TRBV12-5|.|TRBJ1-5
CASGPHQPQHF
TGTGCTAGTGGTCCCCATCAGCCCCAGCATTTT
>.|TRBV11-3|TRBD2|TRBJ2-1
CASSPGGLVGNEQFF
TGTGCCAGCAGCCCGGGCGGACTAGTAGGGAATGAGCAGTTCTTC
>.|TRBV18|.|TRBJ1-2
CASSQGLGDGYTF
TGTGCCAGCTCACAGGGACTGGGCGATGGCTACACCTTC
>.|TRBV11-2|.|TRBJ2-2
CASSLQVGGNTGELFF
TGTGCCAGCAGCTTACAGGTGGGAGGGAACACCGGGGAGCTGTTTTTT
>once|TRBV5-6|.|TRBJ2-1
CASSVIGTSNVRSYNEQFF
TGTGCCAGCAGCGTGATAGGGACATCTAATGTCCGCTCCTACAATGAGCAGTTCTTC
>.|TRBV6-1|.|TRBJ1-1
CASSEAEEAFF
TGTGCCAGCAGTGAAGCCGAAGAAGCTTTCTTT
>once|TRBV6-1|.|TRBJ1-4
CASSRDRGGEKLFF
TGTGCCAGCTCAAGGGACCGGGGAGGGGAAAAACTGTTTTTT
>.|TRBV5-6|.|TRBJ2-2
CASSLDATDNTGELFF
TGTGCCAGCAGCTTGGACGCGACGGACAACACCGGGGAGCTGTTTTTT
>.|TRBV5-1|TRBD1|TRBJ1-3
CASSWEGQGPGNTIYF
TGCGCCAGCAGCTGGGAAGGACAGGGACCTGGAAACACCATATATTTT
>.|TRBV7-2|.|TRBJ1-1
CASSDSMNTEAFF
TGTGCCAGCAGCGATAGCATGAACACTGAAGCTTTCTTT
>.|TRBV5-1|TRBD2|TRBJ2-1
CASSLDWLAGGPVQFF
TGCGCCAGCAGCTTGGACTGGCTAGCGGGAGGGCCTGTGCAGTTCTTC
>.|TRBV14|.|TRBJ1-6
CASSLGGNSPLHF
TGTGCCAGCAGCCTAGGTGGTAATTCACCCCTCCACTTT
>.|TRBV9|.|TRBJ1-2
CASSVRVLDGYTF
TGTGCCAGCAGCGTTCGGGTTTTGGATGGCTACACCTTC
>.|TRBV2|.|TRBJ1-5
CASSVSGRTRQPQHF
TGTGCCAGCAGTGTGTCGGGACGGACTAGACAGCCCCAGCATTTT
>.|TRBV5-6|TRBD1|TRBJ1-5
CASSLGQGVQPQHF
TGTGCCAGCAGCTTAGGACAGGGCGTCCAGCCCCAGCATTTT
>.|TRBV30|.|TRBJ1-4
CAWNQGISNEKLFF
TGTGCCTGGAATCAGGGGATAAGTAATGAAAAACTGTTTTTT
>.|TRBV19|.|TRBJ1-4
CASDEGGSEKLFF
TGTGCCTCGGATGAGGGGGGCAGTGAAAAACTGTTTTTT
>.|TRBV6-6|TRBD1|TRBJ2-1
CASSFRTGISHNEQFF
TGTGCCAGCAGCTTTAGGACAGGGATTTCCCACAATGAGCAGTTCTTC
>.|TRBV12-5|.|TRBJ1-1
CASGLEVAEAFF
TGTGCTAGTGGTTTGGAGGTGGCTGAAGCTTTCTTT
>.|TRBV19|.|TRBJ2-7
CASTPGGSSYEQYF
TGTGCCAGTACCCCCGGAGGGAGCTCCTACGAGCAGTACTTC
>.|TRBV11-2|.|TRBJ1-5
CASSHGWGVDQPQHF
TGTGCCAGCAGCCATGGGTGGGGGGTAGATCAGCCCCAGCATTTT
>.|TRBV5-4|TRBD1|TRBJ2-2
CASSSGTAGPGELFF
TGTGCCAGCAGCTCGGGGACAGCCGGTCCCGGGGAGCTGTTTTTT
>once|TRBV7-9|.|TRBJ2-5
CASSRSPRGQETQYF
TGTGCCAGCAGCCGCTCCCCCAGGGGCCAAGAGACCCAGTACTTC
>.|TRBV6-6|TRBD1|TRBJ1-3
CASRRSTGAGGNTIYF
TGTGCCAGCAGACGATCGACAGGGGCAGGCGGAAACACCATATATTTT
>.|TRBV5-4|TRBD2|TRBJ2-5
CASTLGLAEETQYF
TGTGCCAGCACCTTAGGACTAGCGGAAGAGACCCAGTACTTC
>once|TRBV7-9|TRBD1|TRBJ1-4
CASSRQGANEKLFF
TGTGCCAGCAGCCGACAGGGCGCGAATGAAAAACTGTTTTTT
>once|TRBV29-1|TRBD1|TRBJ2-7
CSVRGQGGGEQYF
TGCAGCGTTCGGGGCCAAGGGGGCGGCGAGCAGTACTTC
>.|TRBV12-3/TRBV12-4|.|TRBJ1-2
CASSLGGSGYTF
TGTGCCAGCAGTTTAGGGGGGTCCGGCTACACCTTC
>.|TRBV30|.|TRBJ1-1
CAWSVGRTEAFF
TGTGCCTGGAGTGTAGGCAGGACTGAAGCTTTCTTT
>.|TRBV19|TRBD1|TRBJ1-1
CASSARQGAGVTEAFF
TGTGCCAGTAGTGCCCGACAGGGGGCAGGGGTAACTGAAGCTTTCTTT
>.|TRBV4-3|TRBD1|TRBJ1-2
CASSQDKGQGAHYGYTF
TGCGCCAGCAGCCAAGATAAGGGACAGGGGGCGCACTATGGCTACACCTTC
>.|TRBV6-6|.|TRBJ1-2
CASSAGRPIDGYTF
TGTGCCAGCAGTGCGGGCCGGCCGATTGATGGCTACACCTTC
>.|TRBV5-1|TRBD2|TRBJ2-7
CASSLTSGSYEQYF
TGCGCCAGCAGCCTGACTAGCGGGAGCTACGAGCAGTACTTC
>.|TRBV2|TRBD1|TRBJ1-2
CASDYRQTGGGDGYTF
TGTGCCAGCGATTACAGACAGACAGGGGGCGGTGATGGCTACACCTTC
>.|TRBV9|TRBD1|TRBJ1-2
CASSVVARDRLGPNYGYTF
TGTGCCAGCAGCGTAGTGGCCCGGGACAGGTTAGGACCTAACTATGGCTACACCTTC